The clone carrying this TCR beta chain appeared a single time. This record belongs to a study of T cell responses to AZD1222 COVID-19 vaccine. CDR1 is WSHSY and CDR2 is SAAADI in the germline V gene. V shed 2 bases and J 1 base; nucleotides not matched to a gene: 2. There are 15 residues in the CDR3. Sequenced by immunoSEQ multiplex PCR; TCRdb stores in-frame clones only, minus some. Of some 110,000 clones listed, approximately 85% are singletons. The receptor's source is an adult in good health. The material was peripheral blood, obtained on day 0 of MenACWY control vaccination. The chain uses TRBV10-2 and TRBJ2-5; TRBD2 matches at 9 bases. Here the CDR3 reads CASSEAGGRQETQYF. The CDR3 nucleotides read TGCGCCAGCAGTGAGGCGGGGGGGCGCCAAGAGACCCAGTACTTC.